This TCR beta chain was identified in a study of T cell responses to AZD1222 COVID-19 vaccine. Germline V gene data show CDR1 as WSHSY and CDR2 as SAAADI. With V trimmed by 5 bases and J by 12 bases, 4 bases remained unmatched. This CDR3 has 11 amino acids. Second-dose schedules of about 4 or about 12 weeks were combined. TCRdb's table, derived via immunoSEQ multiplex PCR, lists solely in-frame clones and lacks some. The data show approximately 93,000 clones, with approximately 91% seen just once and about 6.1% held by the top ten. The TCR comes from an adult who received the AZD1222 COVID-19 vaccine. The chain joins TRBV10-2 to TRBJ1-1; TRBD1 agrees at 9 bases. Sample: peripheral blood, taken 28 days after the second AZD1222 dose. The CDR3 protein is CASSPGQGTFF. DNA of the CDR3: TGCGCCAGCAGTCCGGGACAGGGTACTTTCTTT.